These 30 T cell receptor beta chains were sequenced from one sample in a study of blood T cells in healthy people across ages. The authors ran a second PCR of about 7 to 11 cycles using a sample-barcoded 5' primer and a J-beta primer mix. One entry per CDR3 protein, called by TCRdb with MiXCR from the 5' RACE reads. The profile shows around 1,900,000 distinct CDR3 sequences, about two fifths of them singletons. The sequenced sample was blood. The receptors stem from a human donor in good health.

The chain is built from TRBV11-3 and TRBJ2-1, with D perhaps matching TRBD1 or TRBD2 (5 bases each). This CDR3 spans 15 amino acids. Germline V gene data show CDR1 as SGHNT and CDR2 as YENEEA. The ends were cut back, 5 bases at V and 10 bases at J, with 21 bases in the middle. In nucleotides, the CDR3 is TGTGCCAGCAGCAATACACTAGAGGGACGAGAGGAGCAGTTCTTC. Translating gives CASSNTLEGREEQFF.

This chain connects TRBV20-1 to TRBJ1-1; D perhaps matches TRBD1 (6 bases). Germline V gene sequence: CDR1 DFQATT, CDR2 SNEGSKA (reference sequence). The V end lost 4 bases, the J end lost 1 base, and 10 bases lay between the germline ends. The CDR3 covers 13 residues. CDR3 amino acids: CSAITGTNTEAFF. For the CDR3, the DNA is TGCAGTGCTATTACAGGGACGAACACTGAAGCTTTCTTT.

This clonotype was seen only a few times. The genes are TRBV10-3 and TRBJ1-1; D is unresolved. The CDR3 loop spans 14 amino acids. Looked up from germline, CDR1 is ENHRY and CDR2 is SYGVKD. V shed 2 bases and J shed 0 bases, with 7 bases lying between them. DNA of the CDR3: TGTGCCATCAGTGAGATGGGGATGAACACTGAAGCTTTCTTT. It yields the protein CAISEMGMNTEAFF.

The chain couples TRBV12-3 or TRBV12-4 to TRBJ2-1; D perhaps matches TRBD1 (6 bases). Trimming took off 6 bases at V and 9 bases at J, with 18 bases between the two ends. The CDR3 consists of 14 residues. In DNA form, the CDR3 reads TGTGCCAGCAGGTTGACATCAGGGGAAGGTGAGCAGTTCTTC. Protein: CASRLTSGEGEQFF.

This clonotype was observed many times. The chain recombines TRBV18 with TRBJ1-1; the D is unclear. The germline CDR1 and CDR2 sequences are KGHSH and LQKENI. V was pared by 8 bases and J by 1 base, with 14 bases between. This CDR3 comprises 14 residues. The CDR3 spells CASSLSAGNTEAFF. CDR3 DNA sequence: TGTGCCAGCAGCTTATCAGCAGGGAACACTGAAGCTTTCTTT.

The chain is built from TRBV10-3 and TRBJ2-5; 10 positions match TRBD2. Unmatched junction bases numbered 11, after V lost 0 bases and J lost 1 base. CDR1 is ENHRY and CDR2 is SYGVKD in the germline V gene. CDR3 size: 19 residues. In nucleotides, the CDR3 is TGTGCCATCAGTGAGTCGTTGGCTAGCGGGGGTACTCCCCAAGAGACCCAGTACTTC. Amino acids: CAISESLASGGTPQETQYF.

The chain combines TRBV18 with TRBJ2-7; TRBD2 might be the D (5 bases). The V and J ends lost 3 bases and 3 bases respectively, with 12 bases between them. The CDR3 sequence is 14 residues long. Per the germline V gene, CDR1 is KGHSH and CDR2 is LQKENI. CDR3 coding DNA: TGTGCCAGCTCACCCGGAGGCTGGGACTACGAGCAGTACTTC. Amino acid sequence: CASSPGGWDYEQYF.

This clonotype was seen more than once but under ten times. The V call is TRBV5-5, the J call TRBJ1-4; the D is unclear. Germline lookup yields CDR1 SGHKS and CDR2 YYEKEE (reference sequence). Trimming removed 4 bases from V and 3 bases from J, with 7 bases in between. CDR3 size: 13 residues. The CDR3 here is CASSAIPNEKLFF. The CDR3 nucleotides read TGTGCCAGCAGCGCCATCCCTAATGAAAAACTGTTTTTT.

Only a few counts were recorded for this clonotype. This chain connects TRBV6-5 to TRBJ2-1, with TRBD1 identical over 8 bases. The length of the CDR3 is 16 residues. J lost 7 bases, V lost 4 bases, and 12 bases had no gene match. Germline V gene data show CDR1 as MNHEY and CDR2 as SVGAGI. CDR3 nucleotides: TGTGCCAGCAGTTCCCGATCAAGGACAGGGACAAATGAGCAGTTCTTC. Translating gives CASSSRSRTGTNEQFF.

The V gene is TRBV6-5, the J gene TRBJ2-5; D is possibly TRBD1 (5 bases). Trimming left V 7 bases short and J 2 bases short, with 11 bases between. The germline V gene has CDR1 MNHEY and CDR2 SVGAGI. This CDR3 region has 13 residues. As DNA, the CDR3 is TGTGCCAGCAAGGCGACAGTACAAGAGACCCAGTACTTC. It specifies CASKATVQETQYF.

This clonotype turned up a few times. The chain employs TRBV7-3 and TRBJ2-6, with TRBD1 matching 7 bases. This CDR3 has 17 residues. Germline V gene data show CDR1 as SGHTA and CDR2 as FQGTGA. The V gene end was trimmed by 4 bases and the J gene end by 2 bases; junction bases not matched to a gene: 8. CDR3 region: CASSSPKGAAGANVLTF. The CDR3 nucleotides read TGTGCCAGCAGCTCCCCTAAGGGGGCGGCTGGGGCCAACGTCCTGACTTTC. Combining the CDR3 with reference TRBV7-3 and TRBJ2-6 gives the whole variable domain GAGVSQTPSNKVTEKGKYVELRCDPISGHTALYWYRQSLGQGPEFLIYFQGTGAADDSGLPNDRFFAVRPEGSVSTLKIQRTERGDSAVYLCASSSPKGAAGANVLTFGAGSRLTVL.

For the CDR3, the DNA is TGTGCCGGCATCCCATCGGGGTTAAGGAGCACCGGGGAGCTGTTTTTT. Translating it yields CAGIPSGLRSTGELFF. The chain recombines TRBV5-6 with TRBJ2-2; D possibly corresponds to TRBD2 (5 bases). With 10 bases removed from V and 4 bases from J, the gap between germline ends came to 23 bases. Germline CDR1 and CDR2: SGHDT and YYEEEE. There are 16 residues in the CDR3.

The CDR3 nucleotides read TGTGCCACTCTTAACCCCGGGACAGATGAAAAACTGTTTTTT. Encoded protein: CATLNPGTDEKLFF. The chain combines TRBV6-6 with TRBJ1-4; TRBD1 matches 7 bases. After removal of 10 bases from V and 6 bases from J, the junction contained 11 bases not matched to a gene. The CDR3 has 14 residues. The germline CDR1 and CDR2 sequences are MNHNY and SVGAGI (reference sequence).

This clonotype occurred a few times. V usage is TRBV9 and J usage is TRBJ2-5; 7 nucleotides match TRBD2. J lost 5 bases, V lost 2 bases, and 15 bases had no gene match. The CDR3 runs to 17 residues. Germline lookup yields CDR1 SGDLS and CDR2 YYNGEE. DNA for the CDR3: TGTGCCAGCAGCGTTGGGGTTGGGGCGGGGGTCTTTGAGACCCAGTACTTC. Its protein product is CASSVGVGAGVFETQYF.

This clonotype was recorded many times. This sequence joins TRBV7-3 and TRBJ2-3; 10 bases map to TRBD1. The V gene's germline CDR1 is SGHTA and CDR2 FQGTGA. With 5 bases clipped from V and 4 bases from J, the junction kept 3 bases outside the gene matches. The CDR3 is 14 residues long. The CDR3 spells CASSQGTGADTQYF. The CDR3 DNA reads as TGTGCCAGCAGCCAGGGGACAGGGGCAGATACGCAGTATTTT.

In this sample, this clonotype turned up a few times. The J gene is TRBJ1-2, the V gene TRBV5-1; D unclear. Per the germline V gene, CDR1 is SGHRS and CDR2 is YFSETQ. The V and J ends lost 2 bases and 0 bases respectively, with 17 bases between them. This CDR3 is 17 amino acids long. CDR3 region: CASSLRVAGDPNYGYTF. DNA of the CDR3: TGCGCCAGCAGCTTACGGGTCGCGGGAGACCCTAACTATGGCTACACCTTC.

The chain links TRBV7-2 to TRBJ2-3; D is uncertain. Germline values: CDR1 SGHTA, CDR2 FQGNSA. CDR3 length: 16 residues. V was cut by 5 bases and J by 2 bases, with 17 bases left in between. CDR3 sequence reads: CASSQQSDRFTDTQYF. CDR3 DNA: TGTGCCAGCAGCCAGCAGTCCGACCGATTCACAGATACGCAGTATTTT.

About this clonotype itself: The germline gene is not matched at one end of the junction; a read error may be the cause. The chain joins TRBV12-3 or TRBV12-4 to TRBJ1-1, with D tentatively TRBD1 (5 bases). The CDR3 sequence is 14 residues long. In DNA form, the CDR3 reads TGTACCAGCAGTCCCTATAGGGGAGACACTGAAGCTTTCTTT. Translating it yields CTSSPYRGDTEAFF.

The CDR3 protein is CASSLAGQAGGRLTQYF. DNA of the CDR3: TGTGCCAGCAGCTTGGCGGGTCAAGCGGGGGGGCGTCTTACGCAGTATTTT. V usage is TRBV5-6 and J usage is TRBJ2-3; 10 nucleotides line up with TRBD2. There are 17 residues in the CDR3. V lost 0 bases to trimming and J lost 8 bases; unmatched junction nucleotides: 12. CDR1 and CDR2 (germline): SGHDT, YYEEEE.

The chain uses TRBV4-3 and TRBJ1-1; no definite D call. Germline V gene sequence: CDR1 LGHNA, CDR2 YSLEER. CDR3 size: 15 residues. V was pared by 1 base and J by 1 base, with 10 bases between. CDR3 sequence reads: CASSQVWSTNTEAFF. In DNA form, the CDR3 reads TGCGCCAGCAGCCAAGTCTGGTCAACGAACACTGAAGCTTTCTTT.

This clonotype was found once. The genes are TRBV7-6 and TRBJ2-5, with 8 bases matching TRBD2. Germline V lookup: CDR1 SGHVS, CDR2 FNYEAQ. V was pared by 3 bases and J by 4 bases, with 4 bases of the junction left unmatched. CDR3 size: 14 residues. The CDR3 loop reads CASSFPRGGETQYF. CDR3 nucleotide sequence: TGTGCCAGCAGCTTCCCTCGGGGGGGAGAGACCCAGTACTTC. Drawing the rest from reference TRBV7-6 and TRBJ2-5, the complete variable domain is GAGVSQSPRYKVTKRGQDVALRCDPISGHVSLYWYRQALGQGPEFLTYFNYEAQQDKSGLPNDRFSAERPEGSISTLTIQRTEQRDSAMYRCASSFPRGGETQYFGPGTRLLVL.

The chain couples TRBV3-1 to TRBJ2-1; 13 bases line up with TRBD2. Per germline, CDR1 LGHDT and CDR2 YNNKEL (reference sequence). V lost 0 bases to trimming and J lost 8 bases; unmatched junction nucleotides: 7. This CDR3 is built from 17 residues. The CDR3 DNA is TGTGCCAGCAGCCAAGAACCAACTAGCGGGGGGGGCGATGAGCAGTTCTTC. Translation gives CASSQEPTSGGGDEQFF.

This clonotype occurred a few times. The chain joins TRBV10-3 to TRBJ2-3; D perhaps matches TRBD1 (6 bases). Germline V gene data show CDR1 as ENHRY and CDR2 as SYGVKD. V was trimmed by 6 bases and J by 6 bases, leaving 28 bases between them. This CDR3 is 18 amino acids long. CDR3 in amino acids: CAIRGGPRPLPHIDTQYF. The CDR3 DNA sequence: TGTGCCATCAGAGGGGGTCCCCGCCCTCTCCCACACATCGATACGCAGTATTTT.

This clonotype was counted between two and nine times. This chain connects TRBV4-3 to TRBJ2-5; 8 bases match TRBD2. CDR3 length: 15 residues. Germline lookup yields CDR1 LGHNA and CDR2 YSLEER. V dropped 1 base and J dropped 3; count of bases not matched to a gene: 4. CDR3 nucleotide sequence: TGCGCCAGCAGCCAAGTTGCGGGGGGCGAAGAGACCCAGTACTTC. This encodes CASSQVAGGEETQYF.

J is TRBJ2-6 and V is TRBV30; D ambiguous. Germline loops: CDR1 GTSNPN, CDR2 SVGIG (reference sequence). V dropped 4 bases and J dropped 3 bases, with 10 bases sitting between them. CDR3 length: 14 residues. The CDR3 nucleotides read TGTGCCTGGAATGTGAATAGTGGGGCCAACGTCCTGACTTTC. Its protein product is CAWNVNSGANVLTF.

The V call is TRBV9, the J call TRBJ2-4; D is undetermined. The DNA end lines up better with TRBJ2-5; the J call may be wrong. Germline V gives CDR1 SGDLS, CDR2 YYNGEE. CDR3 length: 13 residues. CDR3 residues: CASSVLGQETQYF. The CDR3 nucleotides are TGTGCCAGCAGCGTATTAGGCCAAGAGACCCAGTACTTC.

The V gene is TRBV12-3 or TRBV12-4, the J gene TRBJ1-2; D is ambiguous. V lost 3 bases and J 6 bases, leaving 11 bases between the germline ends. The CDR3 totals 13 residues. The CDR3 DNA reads TGTGCCAGCAGTTTGACCGGGCGGGATGGCTACACCTTC. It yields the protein CASSLTGRDGYTF.

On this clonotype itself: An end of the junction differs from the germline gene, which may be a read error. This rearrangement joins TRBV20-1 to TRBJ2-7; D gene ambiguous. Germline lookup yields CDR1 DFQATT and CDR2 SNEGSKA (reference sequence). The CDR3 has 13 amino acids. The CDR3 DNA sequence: TGCAGTGCTAGTGTCGTAGGAAGGTACGGGCAGTACTTC. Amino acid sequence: CSASVVGRYGQYF.

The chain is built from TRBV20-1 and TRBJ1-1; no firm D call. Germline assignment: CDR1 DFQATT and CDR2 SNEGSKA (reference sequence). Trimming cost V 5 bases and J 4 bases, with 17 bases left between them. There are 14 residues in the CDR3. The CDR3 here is CSAPRVSRGTEAFF. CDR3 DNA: TGCAGTGCTCCTAGGGTGTCCCGGGGCACTGAAGCTTTCTTT.

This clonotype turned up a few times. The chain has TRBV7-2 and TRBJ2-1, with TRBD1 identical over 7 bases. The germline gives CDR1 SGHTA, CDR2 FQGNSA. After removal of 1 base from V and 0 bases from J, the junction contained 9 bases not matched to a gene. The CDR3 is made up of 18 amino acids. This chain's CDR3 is CASSLVPPDRSSYNEQFF. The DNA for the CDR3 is TGTGCCAGCAGCTTAGTACCTCCGGACAGGAGCTCCTACAATGAGCAGTTCTTC.